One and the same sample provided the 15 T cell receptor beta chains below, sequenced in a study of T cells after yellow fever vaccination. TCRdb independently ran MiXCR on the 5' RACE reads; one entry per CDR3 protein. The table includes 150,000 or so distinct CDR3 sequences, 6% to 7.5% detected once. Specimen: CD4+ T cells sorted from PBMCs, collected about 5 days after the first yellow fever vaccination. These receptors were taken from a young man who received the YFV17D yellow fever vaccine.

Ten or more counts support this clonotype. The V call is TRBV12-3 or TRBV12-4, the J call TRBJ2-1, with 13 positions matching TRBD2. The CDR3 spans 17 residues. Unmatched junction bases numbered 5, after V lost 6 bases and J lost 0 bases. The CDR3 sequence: CASRPTSGGFSYNEQFF. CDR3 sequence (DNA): TGTGCCAGCAGGCCGACTAGCGGGGGGTTCTCCTACAATGAGCAGTTCTTC.

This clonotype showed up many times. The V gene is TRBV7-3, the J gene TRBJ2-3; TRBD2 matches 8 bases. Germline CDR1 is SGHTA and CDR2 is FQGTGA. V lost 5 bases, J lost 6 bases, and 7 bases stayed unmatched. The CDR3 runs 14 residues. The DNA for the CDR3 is TGTGCCAGCAGCCTCGGGGGGGCTGAGGATACGCAGTATTTT. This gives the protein CASSLGGAEDTQYF.

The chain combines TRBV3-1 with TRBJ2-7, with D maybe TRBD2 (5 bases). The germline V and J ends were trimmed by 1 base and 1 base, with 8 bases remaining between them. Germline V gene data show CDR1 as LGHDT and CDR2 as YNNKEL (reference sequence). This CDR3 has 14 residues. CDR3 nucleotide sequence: TGTGCCAGCAGCCAAGTCCGGGGTTCCTACGAGCAGTACTTC. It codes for CASSQVRGSYEQYF.

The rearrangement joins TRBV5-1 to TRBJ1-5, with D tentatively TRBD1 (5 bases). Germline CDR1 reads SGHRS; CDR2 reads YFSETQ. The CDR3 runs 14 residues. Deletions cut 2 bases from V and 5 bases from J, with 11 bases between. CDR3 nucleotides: TGCGCCAGCAGCTTTGACAGTGAAGATCAGCCCCAGCATTTT. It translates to CASSFDSEDQPQHF.

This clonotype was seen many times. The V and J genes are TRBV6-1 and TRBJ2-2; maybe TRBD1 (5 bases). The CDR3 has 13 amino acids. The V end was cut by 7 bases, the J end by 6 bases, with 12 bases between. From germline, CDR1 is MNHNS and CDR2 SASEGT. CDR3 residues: CASKSGIPGELFF. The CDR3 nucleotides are TGTGCCAGCAAATCAGGGATTCCCGGGGAGCTGTTTTTT.

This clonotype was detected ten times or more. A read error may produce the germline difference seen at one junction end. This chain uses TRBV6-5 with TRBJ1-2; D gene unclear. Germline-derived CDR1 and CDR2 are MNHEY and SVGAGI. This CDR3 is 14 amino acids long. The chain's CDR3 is CASSDSTRKQGYTF. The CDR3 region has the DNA TGTGCCAGCAGTGACTCCACCCGTAAACAGGGCTACACCTTC.

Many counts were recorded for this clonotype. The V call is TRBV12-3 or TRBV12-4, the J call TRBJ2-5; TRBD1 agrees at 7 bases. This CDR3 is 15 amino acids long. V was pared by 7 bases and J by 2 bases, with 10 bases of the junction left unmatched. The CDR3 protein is CASTSSTGVQETQYF. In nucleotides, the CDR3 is TGTGCCAGCACGTCTTCCACAGGGGTACAAGAGACCCAGTACTTC.

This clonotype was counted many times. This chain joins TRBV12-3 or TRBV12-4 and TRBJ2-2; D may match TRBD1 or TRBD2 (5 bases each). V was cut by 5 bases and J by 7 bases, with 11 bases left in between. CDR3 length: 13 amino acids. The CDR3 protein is CASSLSGGGELFF. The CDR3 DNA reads TGTGCCAGCAGTCTAAGTGGGGGCGGGGAGCTGTTTTTT.

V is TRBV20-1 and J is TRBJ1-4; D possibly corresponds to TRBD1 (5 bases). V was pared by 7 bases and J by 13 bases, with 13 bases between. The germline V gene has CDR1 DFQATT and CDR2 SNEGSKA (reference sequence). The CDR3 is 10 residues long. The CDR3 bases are TGCAGTGTTTCAGGGAAAGGACTGTTTTTT. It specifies CSVSGKGLFF.

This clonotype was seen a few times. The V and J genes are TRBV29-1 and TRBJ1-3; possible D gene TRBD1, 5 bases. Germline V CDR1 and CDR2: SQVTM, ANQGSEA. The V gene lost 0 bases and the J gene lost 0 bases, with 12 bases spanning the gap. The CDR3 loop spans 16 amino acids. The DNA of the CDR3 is TGCAGCGTTGAAGACCCGCAGGGAAACTCTGGAAACACCATATATTTT. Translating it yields CSVEDPQGNSGNTIYF.

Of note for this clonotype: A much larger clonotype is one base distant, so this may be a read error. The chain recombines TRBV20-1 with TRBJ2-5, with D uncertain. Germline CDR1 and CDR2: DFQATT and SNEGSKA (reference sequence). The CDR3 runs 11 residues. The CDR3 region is CTARIGETQYF. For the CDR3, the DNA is TGCACTGCTAGAATCGGAGAGACCCAGTACTTC.

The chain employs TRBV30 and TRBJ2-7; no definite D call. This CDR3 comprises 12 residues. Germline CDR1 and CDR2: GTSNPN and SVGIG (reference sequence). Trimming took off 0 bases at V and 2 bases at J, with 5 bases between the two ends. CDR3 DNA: TGTGCCTGGAGTGTACAGACCTACGAGCAGTACTTC. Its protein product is CAWSVQTYEQYF.

In nucleotides, the CDR3 is TGTGCCAGCAGCTCGCTCCGGACAGGGCGGTCCGGGGAGCTGTTTTTT. Translation gives CASSSLRTGRSGELFF. The rearrangement uses TRBV5-6 and TRBJ2-2; 8 bases line up with TRBD1. V shed 3 bases and J 6 bases; nucleotides not matched to a gene: 10. The length of the CDR3 is 16 residues. CDR1 SGHDT and CDR2 YYEEEE come from the germline V gene.

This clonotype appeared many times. The CDR3 sequence is CASSSRDPSTDTQYF. CDR3 nucleotides: TGCGCCAGCAGCTCCAGGGACCCTAGCACAGATACGCAGTATTTT. This chain connects TRBV5-1 to TRBJ2-3; D is possibly TRBD1 or TRBD2 (5 bases each). Trimming left V 3 bases short and J 0 bases short, with 11 bases between. Germline assignment: CDR1 SGHRS and CDR2 YFSETQ. The CDR3 length is 15 residues.

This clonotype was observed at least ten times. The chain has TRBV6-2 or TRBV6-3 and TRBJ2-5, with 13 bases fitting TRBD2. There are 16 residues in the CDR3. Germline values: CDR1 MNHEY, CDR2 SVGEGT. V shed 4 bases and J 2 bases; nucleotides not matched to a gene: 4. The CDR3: CASSSTSGGLQETQYF. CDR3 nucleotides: TGTGCCAGCAGTTCGACTAGCGGGGGGTTACAAGAGACCCAGTACTTC.